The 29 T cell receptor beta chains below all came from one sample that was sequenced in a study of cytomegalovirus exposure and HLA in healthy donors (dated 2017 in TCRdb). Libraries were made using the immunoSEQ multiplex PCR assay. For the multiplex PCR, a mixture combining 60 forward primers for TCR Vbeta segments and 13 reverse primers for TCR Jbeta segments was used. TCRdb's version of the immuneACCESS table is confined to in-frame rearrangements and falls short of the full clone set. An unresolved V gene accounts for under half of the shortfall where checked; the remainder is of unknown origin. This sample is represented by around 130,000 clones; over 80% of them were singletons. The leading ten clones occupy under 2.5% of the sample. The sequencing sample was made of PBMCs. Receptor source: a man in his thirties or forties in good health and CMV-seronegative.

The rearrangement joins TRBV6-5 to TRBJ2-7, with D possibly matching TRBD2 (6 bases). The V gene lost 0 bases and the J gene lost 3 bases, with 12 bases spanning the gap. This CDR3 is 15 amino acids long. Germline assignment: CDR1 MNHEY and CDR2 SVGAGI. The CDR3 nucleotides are TGTGCCAGCAGTTACTCCCCCCAGGGAGGCTACGAGCAGTACTTC. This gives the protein CASSYSPQGGYEQYF.

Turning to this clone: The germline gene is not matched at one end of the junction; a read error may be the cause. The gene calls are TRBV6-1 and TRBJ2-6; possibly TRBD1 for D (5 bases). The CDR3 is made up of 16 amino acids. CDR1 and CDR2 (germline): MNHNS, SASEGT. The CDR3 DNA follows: TGTGCCAGCAGTGCCAGTCTCTTTTCTGGGGCCAACGGCCTGACTTTC. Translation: CASSASLFSGANGLTF.

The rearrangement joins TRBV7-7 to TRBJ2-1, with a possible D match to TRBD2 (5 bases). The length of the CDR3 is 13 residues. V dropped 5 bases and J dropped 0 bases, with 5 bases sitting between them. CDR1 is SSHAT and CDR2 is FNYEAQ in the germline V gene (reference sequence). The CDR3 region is CASSSGSYNEQFF. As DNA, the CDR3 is TGTGCCAGCAGCAGCGGCTCCTACAATGAGCAGTTCTTC.

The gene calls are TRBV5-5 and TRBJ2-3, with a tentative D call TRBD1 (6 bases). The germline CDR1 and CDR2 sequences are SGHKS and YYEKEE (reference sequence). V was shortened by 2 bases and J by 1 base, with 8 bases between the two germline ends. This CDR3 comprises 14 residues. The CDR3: CASSFAGGTDTQYF. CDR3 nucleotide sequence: TGTGCCAGCAGCTTCGCAGGGGGCACAGATACGCAGTATTTT.

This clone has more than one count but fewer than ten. CDR3 nucleotide sequence: TGTGCCAGCAGCCCCAGGGGGCGCTCTGGAAACACCATATATTTT. Translating it yields CASSPRGRSGNTIYF. V is TRBV7-8 and J is TRBJ1-3; 8 bases agree with TRBD1. Germline CDR1 SGHVS, CDR2 FQNEAQ. V trimming: 5 bases; J trimming: 0 bases; junction bases outside the gene matches: 3. The CDR3 length is 15 residues.

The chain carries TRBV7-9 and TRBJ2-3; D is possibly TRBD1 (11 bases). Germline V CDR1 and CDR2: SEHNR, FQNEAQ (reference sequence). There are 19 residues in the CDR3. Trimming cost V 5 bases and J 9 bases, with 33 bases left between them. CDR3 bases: TGTGCCAGCAGCCTGGGACAGGGGGGTGGACTAGCGGACCCTAGAACGCAGTATTTT. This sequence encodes CASSLGQGGGLADPRTQYF.

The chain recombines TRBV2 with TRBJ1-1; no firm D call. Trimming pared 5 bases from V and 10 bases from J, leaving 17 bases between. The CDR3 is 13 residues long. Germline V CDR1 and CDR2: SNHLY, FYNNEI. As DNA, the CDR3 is TGTGCCAGCAGTTCCTCGGAGGTTGACGGAGCTTTCTTT. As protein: CASSSSEVDGAFF.

CDR3 nucleotides: TGTGCCAGCAGCTCGTACAGGGTCAAGAGGGTTGAGCAGTTCTTC. It translates to CASSSYRVKRVEQFF. The rearrangement uses TRBV11-2 and TRBJ2-1; D perhaps matches TRBD1 (6 bases). Germline assignment: CDR1 SGHAT and CDR2 FQNNGV. The CDR3 covers 15 residues. The ends were cut back, 4 bases at V and 9 bases at J, with 19 bases in the middle.

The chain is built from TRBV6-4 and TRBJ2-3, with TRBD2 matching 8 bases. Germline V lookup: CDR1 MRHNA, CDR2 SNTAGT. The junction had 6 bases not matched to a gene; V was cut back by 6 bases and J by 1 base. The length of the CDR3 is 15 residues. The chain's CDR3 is CASSLTSGGTDTQYF. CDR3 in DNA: TGTGCCAGCAGCCTCACTAGCGGTGGCACAGATACGCAGTATTTT.

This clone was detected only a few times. The CDR3 DNA is TGTGCCAGCAGCTTTAGCGGAAACACCATATATTTT. Translating gives CASSFSGNTIYF. The chain combines TRBV7-6 with TRBJ1-3; D unclear. This CDR3 region has 12 residues. Trimming removed 3 bases at V and 4 bases at J, with 4 bases between. Germline V lookup: CDR1 SGHVS, CDR2 FNYEAQ.

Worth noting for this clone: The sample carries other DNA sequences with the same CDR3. CDR3 bases: TGCGCCAGCAGCTTGGCCGGGGGGACAGATACGCAGTATTTT. The encoded protein is CASSLAGGTDTQYF. The genes are TRBV5-1 and TRBJ2-3; TRBD2 matches at 7 bases. V shed 0 bases, J shed 3 bases, and the junction held 1 base outside the gene matches. Looked up from germline, CDR1 is SGHRS and CDR2 is YFSETQ. The CDR3 is 14 residues long.

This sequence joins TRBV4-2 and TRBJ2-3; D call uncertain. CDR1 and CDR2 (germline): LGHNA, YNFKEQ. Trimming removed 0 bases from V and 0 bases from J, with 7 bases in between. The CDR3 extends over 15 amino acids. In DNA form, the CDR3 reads TGTGCCAGCAGCCAAGATCCAATCAGCACAGATACGCAGTATTTT. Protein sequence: CASSQDPISTDTQYF.

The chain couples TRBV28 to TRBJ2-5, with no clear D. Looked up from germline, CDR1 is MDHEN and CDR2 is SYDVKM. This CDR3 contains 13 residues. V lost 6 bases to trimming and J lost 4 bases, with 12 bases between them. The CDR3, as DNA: TGTGCCAGCAGCTATGGGCATCCAGAGACCCAGTACTTC. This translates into CASSYGHPETQYF.

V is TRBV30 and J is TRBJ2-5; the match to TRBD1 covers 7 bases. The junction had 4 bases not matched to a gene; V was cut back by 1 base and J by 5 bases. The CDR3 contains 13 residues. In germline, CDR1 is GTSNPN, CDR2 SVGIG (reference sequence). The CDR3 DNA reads TGTGCCTGGAGTGCTGGGACAGTGGAGACCCAGTACTTC. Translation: CAWSAGTVETQYF.

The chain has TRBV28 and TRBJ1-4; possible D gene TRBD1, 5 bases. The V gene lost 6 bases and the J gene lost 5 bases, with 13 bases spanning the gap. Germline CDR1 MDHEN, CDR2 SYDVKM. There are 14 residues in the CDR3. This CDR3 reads CASRGTRGNEKLFF. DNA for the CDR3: TGTGCCAGCAGGGGGACTCGAGGGAATGAAAAACTGTTTTTT.

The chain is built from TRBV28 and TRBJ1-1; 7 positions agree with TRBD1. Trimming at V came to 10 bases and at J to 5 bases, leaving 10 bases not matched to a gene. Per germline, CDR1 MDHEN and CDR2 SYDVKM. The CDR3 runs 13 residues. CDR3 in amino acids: CATNGGRGTEAFF. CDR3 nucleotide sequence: TGTGCCACCAACGGAGGCAGGGGGACTGAAGCTTTCTTT.

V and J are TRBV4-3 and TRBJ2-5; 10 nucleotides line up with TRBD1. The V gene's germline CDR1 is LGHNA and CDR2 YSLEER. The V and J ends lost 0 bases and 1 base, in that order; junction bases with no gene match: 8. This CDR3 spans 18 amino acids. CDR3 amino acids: CASSQERSGTGVQETQYF. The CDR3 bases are TGCGCCAGCAGCCAAGAACGGTCCGGGACAGGGGTCCAAGAGACCCAGTACTTC.

As DNA, the CDR3 is TGTGCCAGCAGTTTGCAGGGCCCCAGGGGAACCCTCCACTTT. This translates into CASSLQGPRGTLHF. V usage is TRBV27 and J usage is TRBJ1-6; D might be TRBD1 (6 bases). Deletions cut 3 bases from V and 14 bases from J, with 17 bases between. Looked up from germline, CDR1 is MNHEY and CDR2 is SMNVEV (reference sequence). This CDR3 has 14 amino acids.

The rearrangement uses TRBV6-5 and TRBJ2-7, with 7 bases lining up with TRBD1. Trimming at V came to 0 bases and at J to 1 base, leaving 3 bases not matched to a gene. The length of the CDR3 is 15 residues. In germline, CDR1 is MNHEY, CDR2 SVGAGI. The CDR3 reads CASSYSGTVSYEQYF. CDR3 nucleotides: TGTGCCAGCAGTTACTCCGGGACAGTGTCCTACGAGCAGTACTTC.

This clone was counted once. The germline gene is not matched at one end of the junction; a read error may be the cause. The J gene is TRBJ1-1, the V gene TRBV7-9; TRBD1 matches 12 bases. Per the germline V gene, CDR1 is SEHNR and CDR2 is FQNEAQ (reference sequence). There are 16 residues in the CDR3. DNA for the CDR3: TGTTCCAGCAGCCCTCCGGGACAGGGGGCGAACACTGAAGCTTTCTTT. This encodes CSSSPPGQGANTEAFF.

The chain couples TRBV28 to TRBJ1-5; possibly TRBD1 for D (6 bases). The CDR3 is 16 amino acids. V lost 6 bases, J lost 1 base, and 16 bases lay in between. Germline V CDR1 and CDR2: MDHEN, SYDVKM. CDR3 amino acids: CASSPRTGSSNQPQHF. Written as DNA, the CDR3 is TGTGCCAGCAGCCCGAGAACAGGGAGCAGCAATCAGCCCCAGCATTTT.

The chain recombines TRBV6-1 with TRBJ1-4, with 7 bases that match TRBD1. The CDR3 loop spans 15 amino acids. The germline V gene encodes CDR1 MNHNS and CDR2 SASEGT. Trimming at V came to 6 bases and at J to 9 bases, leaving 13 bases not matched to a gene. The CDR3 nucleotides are TGTGCCAGCAGCGCGACCCGAGGGACAGAGAAAAAACTGTTTTTT. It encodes CASSATRGTEKKLFF.

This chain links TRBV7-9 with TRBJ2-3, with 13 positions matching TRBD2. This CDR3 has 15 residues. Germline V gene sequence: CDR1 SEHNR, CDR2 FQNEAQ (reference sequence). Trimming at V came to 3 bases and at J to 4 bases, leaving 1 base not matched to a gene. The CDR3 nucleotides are TGTGCCAGCAGCTTTACTAGCGGGGGGGCAGATACGCAGTATTTT. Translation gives CASSFTSGGADTQYF.

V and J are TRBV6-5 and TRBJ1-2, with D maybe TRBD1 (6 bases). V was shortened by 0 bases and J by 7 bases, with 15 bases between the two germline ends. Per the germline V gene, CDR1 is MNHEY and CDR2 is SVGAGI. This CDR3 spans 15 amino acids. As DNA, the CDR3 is TGTGCCAGCAGTTACTCGAAGGCGGGGGCGGGTGGCTACACCTTC. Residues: CASSYSKAGAGGYTF.

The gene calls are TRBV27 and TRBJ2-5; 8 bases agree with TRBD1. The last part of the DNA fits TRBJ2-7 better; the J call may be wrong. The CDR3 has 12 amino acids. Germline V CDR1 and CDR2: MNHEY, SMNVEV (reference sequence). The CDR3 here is CASGARGLEQYF. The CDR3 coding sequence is TGTGCCAGCGGGGCCAGGGGGCTCGAGCAGTACTTC.

DNA for the CDR3: TGTGCCAGCAGCACAGACAGGGCAGATACGCAGTATTTT. It yields the protein CASSTDRADTQYF. V usage is TRBV11-3 and J usage is TRBJ2-3, with 7 positions matching TRBD1. Losses at the gene ends were 5 bases for V and 4 bases for J; bases not matched to a gene: 3. The germline V gene has CDR1 SGHNT and CDR2 YENEEA. CDR3 length: 13 amino acids. The whole variable domain, filled in from reference TRBV11-3 and TRBJ2-3, reads EAGVVQSPRYKIIEKKQPVAFWCNPISGHNTLYWYLQNLGQGPELLIRYENEEAVDDSQLPKDRFSAERLKGVDSTLKIQPAELGDSAVYLCASSTDRADTQYFGPGTRLTVL.

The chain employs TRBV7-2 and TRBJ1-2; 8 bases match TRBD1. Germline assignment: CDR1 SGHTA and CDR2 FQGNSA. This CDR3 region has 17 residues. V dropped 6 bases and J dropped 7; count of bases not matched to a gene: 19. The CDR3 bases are TGTGCCAGCAGGTTCGGCAGTGGGGGGCAGGGGGCGTCTGGCTACACCTTC. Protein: CASRFGSGGQGASGYTF.

In DNA form, the CDR3 reads TGTGCCTGGAGTGCCACCCGGACAGGGACCCCCTACGAGCAGTACTTC. It encodes CAWSATRTGTPYEQYF. V usage is TRBV30 and J usage is TRBJ2-7; 8 nucleotides align to TRBD1. The V gene end was trimmed by 1 base and the J gene end by 2 bases; junction bases not matched to a gene: 10. CDR3 length equals 16 residues. The germline V gene encodes CDR1 GTSNPN and CDR2 SVGIG (reference sequence).

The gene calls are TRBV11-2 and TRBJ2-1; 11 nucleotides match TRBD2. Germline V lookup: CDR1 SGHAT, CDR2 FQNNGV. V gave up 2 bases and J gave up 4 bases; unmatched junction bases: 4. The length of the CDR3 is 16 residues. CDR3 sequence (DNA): TGTGCCAGCAGCTTACCGGCTAGCGGGGGGTACAATGAGCAGTTCTTC. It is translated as CASSLPASGGYNEQFF.